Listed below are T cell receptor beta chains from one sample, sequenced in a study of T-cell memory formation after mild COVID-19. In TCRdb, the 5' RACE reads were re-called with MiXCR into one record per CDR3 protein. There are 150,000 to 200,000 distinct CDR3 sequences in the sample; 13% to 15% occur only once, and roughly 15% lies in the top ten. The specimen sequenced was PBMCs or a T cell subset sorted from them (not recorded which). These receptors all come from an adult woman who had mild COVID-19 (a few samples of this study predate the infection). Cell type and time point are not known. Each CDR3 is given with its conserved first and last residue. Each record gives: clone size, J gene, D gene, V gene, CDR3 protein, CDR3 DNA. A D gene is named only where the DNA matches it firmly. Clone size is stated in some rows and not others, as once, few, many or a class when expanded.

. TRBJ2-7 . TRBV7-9 CASSSDRYEQYF TGTGCCAGCAGCTCCGACAGGTACGAGCAGTACTTC
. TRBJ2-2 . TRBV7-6 CASSLGTFEVTGELFF TGTGCCAGCAGCTTAGGGACCTTTGAGGTCACCGGGGAGCTGTTTTTT
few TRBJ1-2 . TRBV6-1 CASSEAVNYGYTF TGTGCCAGCAGTGAAGCAGTCAACTATGGCTACACCTTC
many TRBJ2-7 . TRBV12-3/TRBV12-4 CASSPGDWGAYEQYF TGTGCCAGCAGTCCAGGGGACTGGGGAGCCTACGAGCAGTACTTC
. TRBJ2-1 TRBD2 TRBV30 CAWSLGLADNEQFF TGTGCCTGGAGTCTTGGACTAGCTGATAATGAGCAGTTCTTC
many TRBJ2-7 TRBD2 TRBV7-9 CASSLGSSGRGEQYF TGTGCCAGCAGCTTAGGTTCTAGCGGGAGAGGGGAGCAGTACTTC
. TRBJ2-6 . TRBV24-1 CATSARGINSGANVLTF TGTGCCACCAGTGCCCGTGGGATAAACTCTGGGGCCAACGTCCTGACTTTC
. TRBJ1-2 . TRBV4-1 CASSRVRSNNYGYTF TGCGCCAGCAGCCGCGTAAGGTCTAATAACTATGGCTACACCTTC
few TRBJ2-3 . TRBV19 CASSIEARGTQYF TGTGCCAGTAGTATAGAGGCCCGGGGTACGCAGTATTTT
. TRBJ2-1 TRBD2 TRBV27 CASSSGLAGWDEQFF TGTGCCAGCAGTTCTGGACTAGCGGGATGGGATGAGCAGTTCTTC
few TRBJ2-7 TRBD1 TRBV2 CASSEAPGQANF TGTGCCAGCAGTGAAGCACCGGGACAGGCCAACTTC
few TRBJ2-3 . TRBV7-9 CASSLKAGSTDTQYF TGTGCCAGCAGCTTAAAGGCAGGGAGCACAGATACGCAGTATTTT
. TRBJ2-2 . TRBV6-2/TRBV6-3 CASRKSGTRPGELFF TGTGCCAGCAGAAAATCCGGGACCCGCCCCGGGGAGCTGTTTTTT
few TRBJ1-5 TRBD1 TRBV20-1 CSARQRGRGNQPQHF TGCAGTGCTAGACAAAGGGGGCGCGGCAATCAGCCCCAGCATTTT
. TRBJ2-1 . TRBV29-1 CSVSGQGEQFF TGCAGCGTTTCTGGGCAGGGTGAGCAGTTCTTC
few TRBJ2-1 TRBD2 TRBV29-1 CSVETGLADNEQFF TGCAGCGTTGAGACGGGACTAGCGGACAATGAGCAGTTCTTC
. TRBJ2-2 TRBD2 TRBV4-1 CASSPREGTGELFF TGCGCCAGCAGCCCCAGGGAGGGGACCGGGGAGCTGTTTTTT
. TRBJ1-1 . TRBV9 CASSVGMFGTEAFF TGTGCCAGCAGCGTCGGGATGTTTGGGACTGAAGCTTTCTTT
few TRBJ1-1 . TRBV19 CASSIDQRNTEAFF TGTGCCAGTAGTATAGATCAGAGGAACACTGAAGCTTTCTTT
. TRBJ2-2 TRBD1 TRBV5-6 CASSPDRTKTGELFF TGTGCCAGCAGTCCGGACAGGACAAAAACCGGGGAGCTGTTTTTT
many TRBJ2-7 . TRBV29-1 CSARGYEQYF TGCAGCGCCCGGGGCTACGAGCAGTACTTC
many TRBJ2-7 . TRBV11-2 CASSLLHTYEQYF TGTGCCAGCAGCTTACTGCATACCTACGAGCAGTACTTC
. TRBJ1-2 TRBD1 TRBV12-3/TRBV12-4 CASSRDRVASYGYTF TGTGCCAGCAGCCGGGACAGGGTGGCCTCCTATGGCTACACCTTC
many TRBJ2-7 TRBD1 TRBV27 CASSLGQVLYEQYF TGTGCCAGCAGTCTAGGACAGGTTCTCTACGAGCAGTACTTC
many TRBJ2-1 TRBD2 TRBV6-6 CASSYSMVSSGSVEQFF TGTGCCAGCAGTTACTCGATGGTTTCTAGCGGGAGTGTAGAGCAGTTCTTC
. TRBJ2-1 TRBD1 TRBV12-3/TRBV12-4 CASSLGQGTGNEQFF TGTGCCAGCAGTCTGGGACAGGGGACGGGGAATGAGCAGTTCTTC